This passage covers 5 T cell receptor beta chains from one sample sequenced in a study of T cells in Graves' hyperthyroidism and ophthalmopathy. Amplification of TCR beta CDR3 regions used RNA as the template. The TCR CDR3 first-round RT-PCR relied on the HTBI primer set. One entry per CDR3 protein, called by TCRdb with MiXCR from the multiplex PCR reads. The sample shows around 570,000 distinct CDR3 sequences, about 20% of them seen only once. The specimen sequenced was blood. These receptors all stem from a man aged 35-49 years with Graves' ophthalmopathy.

There are a few counts of this clonotype. The rearrangement uses TRBV19 and TRBJ1-1, with 12 bases identical to TRBD1. V lost 4 bases to trimming and J lost 4 bases; unmatched junction nucleotides: 7. Germline lookup yields CDR1 LNHDA and CDR2 SQIVND (reference sequence). This CDR3 is 16 amino acids long. CDR3 DNA sequence: TGTGCCAGTAGTACCGCCGGGACAGGGGGCAGCACTGAAGCTTTCTTT. It translates to CASSTAGTGGSTEAFF.

This clonotype came up a few times. This chain connects TRBV28 to TRBJ2-2; TRBD2 matches at 7 bases. Germline values: CDR1 MDHEN, CDR2 SYDVKM. The trim removed 1 base at V and 6 bases at J, leaving 5 bases unmatched. This CDR3 spans 15 amino acids. The CDR3: CASSLSGGRSGELFF. The DNA for the CDR3 is TGTGCCAGCAGTTTATCGGGGGGACGATCCGGGGAGCTGTTTTTT.

V and J are TRBV6-1 and TRBJ1-1; weak D call: TRBD1 (5 bases). V was clipped by 7 bases and J by 3 bases, with 21 bases between them. This CDR3 comprises 16 residues. The germline V gene has CDR1 MNHNS and CDR2 SASEGT. This CDR3 is CASNPPGGSLDTEAFF. The CDR3 DNA follows: TGTGCCAGCAACCCCCCCGGGGGGTCTTTAGACACTGAAGCTTTCTTT.

In its sample, this clonotype was seen many times. The J gene is TRBJ1-1, the V gene TRBV7-3, with a weak D call TRBD1 (5 bases). Germline CDR1 is SGHTA and CDR2 is FQGTGA. The CDR3 contains 15 residues. V lost 2 bases and J 3 bases, leaving 13 bases between the germline ends. The CDR3 loop is CASSLVGAQDTEAFF. The CDR3 DNA sequence: TGTGCCAGCAGCTTAGTCGGGGCGCAGGACACTGAAGCTTTCTTT.

The rearrangement uses TRBV12-3 or TRBV12-4 and TRBJ2-7; D gene ambiguous. V lost 4 bases, J lost 2 bases, and 12 bases lay in between. This CDR3 has 14 residues. The CDR3 is CASSSSTGPYEQYF. The CDR3 DNA reads as TGTGCCAGCAGTTCCTCGACCGGACCCTACGAGCAGTACTTC.